This T cell receptor beta chain emerged from a study of blood T cells in healthy people across ages. A sample-barcoded 5' primer and a J-beta primer mix were used in a second PCR of roughly 7 to 11 cycles. A tag from a template-switch adaptor with 12 random nucleotides marked each cDNA molecule. TCRdb ran MiXCR on the 5' RACE reads and lists one entry per CDR3 protein. The sample lists about 1,500,000 distinct CDR3 sequences; about 30% were seen once. Total RNA was extracted at no less than 6 micrograms per sample. Trimming pared 9 bases from V and 0 bases from J, leaving 12 bases between. CDR1 MNHEY and CDR2 SMNVEV come from the germline V gene (reference sequence). This CDR3 spans 14 amino acids.

This TCR came from a woman in her 30s in good health. Sequenced input: blood. This sequence joins TRBV27 and TRBJ2-1; D tentatively reads TRBD1 or TRBD2 (7 bases each). In nucleotides, the CDR3 is TGTGCCAGTCAGGGGGGGAGCTCCTACAATGAGCAGTTCTTC. Its protein product is CASQGGSSYNEQFF.